Shown below are 20 T cell receptor beta chains from a single sample sequenced in a study of T cell responses to AZD1222 COVID-19 vaccine. The method was immunoSEQ multiplex PCR; TCRdb's version includes in-frame clones alone and lacks a portion of them. The sample holds about 140,000 clones; over 90% are singletons and the top ten take 3.6%. The sequences come from peripheral blood, collected 28 days after the second AZD1222 dose. The receptors here all came from an adult who received the AZD1222 COVID-19 vaccine.

The chain employs TRBV28 and TRBJ2-7; D gene unclear. The CDR3 runs 15 residues. Germline loops: CDR1 MDHEN, CDR2 SYDVKM. The V gene lost 5 bases and the J gene lost 0 bases, with 14 bases spanning the gap. CDR3 sequence: CASSPPAANSYEQYF. The CDR3 DNA reads TGTGCCAGCAGTCCCCCAGCAGCCAACTCCTACGAGCAGTACTTC.

This clone was observed a handful of times. The rearrangement joins TRBV18 to TRBJ2-7, with D unresolved. CDR1 is KGHSH, CDR2 LQKENI, per germline. The CDR3 runs to 12 residues. The V end was cut by 5 bases, the J end by 0 bases, with 5 bases between. CDR3 amino acids: CASSSNSYEQYF. CDR3 bases: TGTGCCAGCTCATCCAACTCCTACGAGCAGTACTTC. The variable domain in full, with the rest retrieved from reference TRBV18 and TRBJ2-7, is NAGVMQNPRHLVRRRGQEARLRCSPMKGHSHVYWYRQLPEEGLKFMVYLQKENIIDESGMPKERFSAEFPKEGPSILRIQQVVRGDSAAYFCASSSNSYEQYFGPGTRLTVT.

The J gene is TRBJ2-7, the V gene TRBV27; 8 nucleotides line up with TRBD1. This CDR3 spans 13 amino acids. Germline values: CDR1 MNHEY, CDR2 SMNVEV (reference sequence). The V and J ends lost 6 bases and 7 bases, in that order; junction bases with no gene match: 8. This CDR3 is CASSKGQGREQYF. The CDR3 bases are TGTGCCAGCAGCAAAGGACAGGGCCGAGAGCAGTACTTC.

This chain links TRBV28 with TRBJ1-1, with 9 bases aligning to TRBD1. With 8 bases clipped from V and 6 bases from J, the junction kept 16 bases outside the gene matches. Germline V gene lookup returns CDR1 MDHEN and CDR2 SYDVKM. The CDR3 extends over 16 amino acids. The CDR3 region has the DNA TGTGCCAGCTTTAAAGGACAGGGGCGGTTCGGGGCTGAAGCTTTCTTT. It yields the protein CASFKGQGRFGAEAFF.

The chain's CDR3 is CASSLVGTGVSGANVLTF. Written as DNA, the CDR3 is TGCGCCAGCAGCTTGGTGGGGACAGGGGTTTCTGGGGCCAACGTCCTGACTTTC. The chain uses TRBV5-1 and TRBJ2-6; 10 nucleotides agree with TRBD1. There are 18 residues in the CDR3. Germline CDR1 is SGHRS and CDR2 is YFSETQ. J lost 1 base, V lost 0 bases, and 4 bases had no gene match.

This chain joins TRBV9 and TRBJ1-4; D remains unclear. Germline V CDR1 and CDR2: SGDLS, YYNGEE. V lost 0 bases and J 7 bases, leaving 10 bases between the germline ends. The CDR3 is made up of 14 amino acids. The CDR3 region has the DNA TGTGCCAGCAGCGTAGGAGGGCATGGTGAAAAACTGTTTTTT. Protein sequence: CASSVGGHGEKLFF.

The rearrangement joins TRBV7-8 to TRBJ2-1; the D call may be TRBD1 or TRBD2 (5 bases each). Trimming left V 5 bases short and J 1 base short, with 12 bases between. The CDR3 sequence is 15 residues long. CDR1 is SGHVS, CDR2 FQNEAQ, per germline. The CDR3 here is CASSRGRISYNEQFF. In nucleotides, the CDR3 is TGTGCCAGCAGCCGGGGACGGATATCCTACAATGAGCAGTTCTTC.

This chain joins TRBV4-2 and TRBJ2-2, with D maybe TRBD2 (6 bases). Germline V CDR1 and CDR2: LGHNA, YNFKEQ. The CDR3 spans 14 residues. The V and J ends lost 3 bases and 7 bases respectively, with 12 bases between them. The CDR3 DNA reads TGTGCCAGCAGCCAGGCCCTGGAGGGCGGGGAGCTGTTTTTT. Its protein product is CASSQALEGGELFF.

The V and J genes are TRBV10-2 and TRBJ1-2; D unclear. Germline V gives CDR1 WSHSY, CDR2 SAAADI. The ends were cut back, 10 bases at V and 0 bases at J, with 21 bases in the middle. The CDR3 sequence is 16 residues long. For the CDR3, the DNA is TGCGCCACCCATACCGTGGACCGAAGAGCTAACTATGGCTACACCTTC. Its protein product is CATHTVDRRANYGYTF.

The V call is TRBV3-1 (or the pseudogene TRBV3-2), the J call TRBJ2-1; 13 bases line up with TRBD2. CDR3 size: 14 residues. The germline V gene encodes CDR1 LGHDT and CDR2 YNNKEL (reference sequence). J was trimmed by 9 bases and V by 4 bases; bases with no gene match: 3. The CDR3 nucleotides are TGTGCCAGCAGCCTCGGACTAGCGGGAGCTGAGCAGTTCTTC. This sequence encodes CASSLGLAGAEQFF.

This rearrangement joins TRBV19 to TRBJ2-2, with D tentatively TRBD1 (5 bases). The V and J ends lost 1 base and 7 bases respectively, with 10 bases between them. CDR1 is LNHDA and CDR2 is SQIVND in the germline V gene (reference sequence). CDR3 length equals 14 residues. The CDR3 sequence is CASSIARAGGELFF. The CDR3 coding sequence is TGTGCCAGTAGTATAGCCAGGGCCGGCGGGGAGCTGTTTTTT.

Written as DNA, the CDR3 is TGTGCCACCAGCAGCGGACCGGGACTCGAGCAGTACTTC. The encoded protein is CATSSGPGLEQYF. V is TRBV15 and J is TRBJ2-7; maybe TRBD2 (6 bases). The CDR3 is made up of 13 amino acids. CDR1 LNHNV and CDR2 YYDKDF come from the germline V gene (reference sequence). V lost 3 bases to trimming and J lost 6 bases, with 12 bases between them.

The rearrangement links TRBV6-5 to TRBJ2-5; D ambiguous. Deletions cut 2 bases from V and 4 bases from J, with 2 bases between. CDR1 and CDR2 (germline): MNHEY, SVGAGI. The CDR3 totals 11 residues. DNA for the CDR3: TGTGCCAGCAGTTACGGAGAGACCCAGTACTTC. Its translation is CASSYGETQYF.

The rearrangement links TRBV3-1 (or the pseudogene TRBV3-2) to TRBJ2-7; maybe TRBD2 (6 bases). Germline V lookup: CDR1 LGHDT, CDR2 YNNKEL (reference sequence). The CDR3 is made up of 15 amino acids. Trimming pared 4 bases from V and 3 bases from J, leaving 16 bases between. The CDR3 spells CASSRGVLQFYEQYF. The CDR3 coding sequence is TGTGCCAGCAGCCGGGGGGTACTACAATTCTACGAGCAGTACTTC.

The rearrangement links TRBV29-1 to TRBJ1-3; D is unresolved. The CDR3 loop spans 14 amino acids. V was clipped by 0 bases and J by 2 bases, with 8 bases between them. Germline CDR1 reads SQVTM; CDR2 reads ANQGSEA. In DNA, the CDR3 is TGCAGCGTTGAAGATTGGTCAGCTGGAAACACCATATATTTT. As protein: CSVEDWSAGNTIYF.

The chain is built from TRBV5-1 and TRBJ2-6; the match to TRBD1 covers 10 bases. Losses at the gene ends were 4 bases for V and 0 bases for J; bases not matched to a gene: 7. This CDR3 contains 18 residues. In germline, CDR1 is SGHRS, CDR2 YFSETQ. This CDR3 is CASSTGQGVVSGANVLTF. The DNA of the CDR3 is TGCGCCAGCAGCACCGGACAGGGGGTAGTCTCTGGGGCCAACGTCCTGACTTTC.

This clone was seen just once. The CDR3 DNA is TGTGCCAGCTTCTCGGACAGGTGGGGGTACAATGAGCAGTTCTTC. This encodes CASFSDRWGYNEQFF. The chain is built from TRBV28 and TRBJ2-1, with 7 nucleotides matching TRBD1. This CDR3 has 15 residues. Germline trimming cut 8 bases from V and 4 bases from J; bases unmatched to any gene: 11. CDR1 is MDHEN, CDR2 SYDVKM, per germline.

In this sample, this clone turned up once. In DNA form, the CDR3 reads TGTGCCAGCAGTGGGGGGAATCAGCCCCAGCATTTT. The encoded protein is CASSGGNQPQHF. V usage is TRBV2 and J usage is TRBJ1-5; D possibly corresponds to TRBD1 (5 bases). Germline lookup yields CDR1 SNHLY and CDR2 FYNNEI. The CDR3 consists of 12 residues. The V end was cut by 4 bases, the J end by 4 bases, with 5 bases between.

This clone was seen just once. The genes are TRBV5-1 and TRBJ1-3, with D uncertain. Germline V gene sequence: CDR1 SGHRS, CDR2 YFSETQ. CDR3 length: 15 amino acids. The V and J ends lost 0 bases and 1 base respectively, with 8 bases between them. The CDR3 bases are TGCGCCAGCAGCTTGGCAGATGGGTCTGGAAACACCATATATTTT. This encodes CASSLADGSGNTIYF.

The chain combines TRBV6-5 with TRBJ1-6; 10 bases align to TRBD1. Germline assignment: CDR1 MNHEY and CDR2 SVGAGI. The V gene end was trimmed by 6 bases and the J gene end by 9 bases; junction bases not matched to a gene: 2. The CDR3 contains 13 residues. The DNA of the CDR3 is TGTGCCAGCAGGGGACAGGGGTTTTCACCCCTCCACTTT. Translating gives CASRGQGFSPLHF.